One sample yielded the 13 T cell receptor beta chains listed below, sequenced in a study of blood T cells in healthy people across ages. A J-beta primer mix and a sample-barcoded 5' primer were used in a second PCR of roughly 7 to 12 cycles. TCRdb re-called the 5' RACE reads with MiXCR, one entry per CDR3 protein. The profile covers approximately 800,000 distinct CDR3 sequences, with 35% to 50% appearing a single time and about a sixth taken by the ten largest. Material: blood. The origin of the receptors is an elderly man in good health.

J is TRBJ2-7 and V is TRBV7-2, with D perhaps TRBD1 (5 bases). Germline V CDR1 and CDR2: SGHTA, FQGNSA. Trimming took off 5 bases at V and 6 bases at J, with 14 bases between the two ends. This CDR3 is 13 amino acids long. The DNA for the CDR3 is TGTGCCAGCAGCGTAGTGGGGCCCTCCGAGCAGTACTTC. Protein sequence: CASSVVGPSEQYF.

This clonotype was recorded once. The gene calls are TRBV20-1 and TRBJ1-4; TRBD1 is a possible D gene (6 bases). Trimming took 6 bases from V and 11 from J, leaving 16 bases between them. The CDR3 runs 12 residues. Germline V lookup: CDR1 DFQATT, CDR2 SNEGSKA (reference sequence). CDR3 sequence: CSADRAGEKLFF. CDR3 coding DNA: TGCAGTGCGGACAGAGCAGGGGAGAAACTGTTTTTT.

This clonotype came up a few times. The V call is TRBV10-3, the J call TRBJ2-1, with 15 positions matching TRBD2. The CDR3 spans 18 residues. Per germline, CDR1 ENHRY and CDR2 SYGVKD. V trimming: 7 bases; J trimming: 0 bases; junction bases outside the gene matches: 7. The DNA of the CDR3 is TGTGCCATCAAGCCGGGACTAGCGGGAGGCCCCTCCTACAATGAGCAGTTCTTC. Its translation: CAIKPGLAGGPSYNEQFF.

The chain recombines TRBV19 with TRBJ2-6; D is ambiguous. The CDR3 sequence is 15 residues long. Germline-derived CDR1 and CDR2 are LNHDA and SQIVND (reference sequence). The V gene lost 3 bases and the J gene lost 3 bases, with 9 bases spanning the gap. The CDR3 DNA reads TGTGCCAGTAGTATTGTGGAGCTTGGGGCCAACGTCCTGACTTTC. Amino acids: CASSIVELGANVLTF.

The chain links TRBV20-1 to TRBJ2-4; no definite D call. Judging by the DNA end, TRBJ2-5 fits better; the J call may be wrong. Germline lookup yields CDR1 DFQATT and CDR2 SNEGSKA (reference sequence). CDR3 length: 11 amino acids. The CDR3 DNA reads TGCAGTGGAAGCCTAAAGGAGACCCAGTACTTC. The encoded protein is CSGSLKETQYF.

The V call is TRBV7-2, the J call TRBJ1-1; weak D call: TRBD1 (6 bases). CDR1 is SGHTA, CDR2 FQGNSA, per germline. The V gene lost 5 bases and the J gene lost 2 bases, with 12 bases spanning the gap. The CDR3 extends over 14 amino acids. The DNA for the CDR3 is TGTGCCAGCAGCCCCCTGACAGGCAACACTGAAGCTTTCTTT. It encodes CASSPLTGNTEAFF.

The chain uses TRBV18 and TRBJ2-6; D is unresolved. V was trimmed by 2 bases and J by 0 bases, leaving 8 bases between them. CDR1 KGHSH and CDR2 LQKENI come from the germline V gene. The CDR3 totals 16 residues. CDR3 nucleotides: TGTGCCAGCTCACCAACGGACGGCTCTGGGGCCAACGTCCTGACTTTC. Amino acids: CASSPTDGSGANVLTF.

There are many counts of this clonotype. The chain carries TRBV15 and TRBJ2-2, with 10 bases that match TRBD2. The CDR3 sequence is 16 residues long. Unmatched junction bases numbered 6, after V lost 5 bases and J lost 3 bases. Germline CDR1 and CDR2: LNHNV and YYDKDF (reference sequence). The CDR3 region is CATSPTSGDHTGELFF. The CDR3 bases are TGTGCCACCAGCCCTACTAGCGGGGATCACACCGGGGAGCTGTTTTTT.

This clonotype has a handful of counts. The genes are TRBV30 and TRBJ2-6, with D tentatively TRBD1 (6 bases). V shed 8 bases and J shed 0 bases, with 11 bases lying between them. Germline loops: CDR1 GTSNPN, CDR2 SVGIG (reference sequence). The length of the CDR3 is 14 residues. The CDR3: CARDTDSGANVLTF. The CDR3 region has the DNA TGTGCCCGGGACACCGACTCTGGGGCCAACGTCCTGACTTTC.

Regarding this clonotype: Since the CDR3 does not end with the conserved phenylalanine or tryptophan, this likely comes from a read error. V is TRBV28 and J is TRBJ2-3; weak D call: TRBD2 (5 bases). The CDR3 has 15 residues. The germline V gene has CDR1 MDHEN and CDR2 SYDVKM. The V end was cut by 10 bases, the J end by 0 bases, with 17 bases between. CDR3 sequence reads: CANKTKVSSTDTQYL. CDR3 DNA sequence: TGTGCCAACAAGACTAAGGTTTCTAGCACAGATACGCAGTATTTG.

The chain recombines TRBV20-1 with TRBJ2-4, with 13 bases fitting TRBD2. With the DNA end fitting TRBJ2-7 better, the J assignment may be wrong. Germline-derived CDR1 and CDR2 are DFQATT and SNEGSKA (reference sequence). The CDR3 length is 13 residues. The CDR3 DNA follows: TGCAGTGCGGACGGACTAGCGGGAGACGAGCAGTACTTC. It codes for CSADGLAGDEQYF.

This clonotype was recorded at least ten times. This sequence joins TRBV18 and TRBJ2-6; D not resolved. The length of the CDR3 is 15 residues. Germline CDR1 KGHSH, CDR2 LQKENI. V was pared by 3 bases and J by 0 bases, with 6 bases between. In DNA form, the CDR3 reads TGTGCCAGCTCACCGTTGGCCTCTGGGGCCAACGTCCTGACTTTC. As protein: CASSPLASGANVLTF.

The V call is TRBV4-3, the J call TRBJ2-1; D gene uncertain. Trimming removed 0 bases from V and 0 bases from J, with 6 bases in between. The CDR3 has 15 amino acids. Germline assignment: CDR1 LGHNA and CDR2 YSLEER. CDR3 sequence: CASSQDRSSYNEQFF. In DNA form, the CDR3 reads TGCGCCAGCAGCCAAGATCGGAGCTCCTACAATGAGCAGTTCTTC.